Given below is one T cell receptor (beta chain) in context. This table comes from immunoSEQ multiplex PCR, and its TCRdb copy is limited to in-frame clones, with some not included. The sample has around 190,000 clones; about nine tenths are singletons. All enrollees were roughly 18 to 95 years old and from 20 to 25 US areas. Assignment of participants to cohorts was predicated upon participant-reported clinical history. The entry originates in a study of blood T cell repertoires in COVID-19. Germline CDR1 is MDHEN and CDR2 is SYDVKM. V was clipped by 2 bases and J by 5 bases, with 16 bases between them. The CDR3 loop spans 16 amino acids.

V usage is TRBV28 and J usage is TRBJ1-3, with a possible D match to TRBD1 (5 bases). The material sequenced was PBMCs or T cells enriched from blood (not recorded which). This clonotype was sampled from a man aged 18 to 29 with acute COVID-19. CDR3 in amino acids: CASSLIDSPTRNTIYF. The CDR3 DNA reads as TGTGCCAGCAGTTTAATAGACAGCCCAACAAGAAACACCATATATTTT.